This TCR beta chain was obtained from a study of T cells in Graves' hyperthyroidism and ophthalmopathy. This clonotype has a count of ten or more. Germline CDR1 and CDR2: GTSNPN and SVGIG (reference sequence). J was trimmed by 9 bases and V by 5 bases; bases with no gene match: 10. The CDR3 extends over 13 amino acids. What was amplified from RNA transcripts were TCR beta CDR3 regions. The TCR CDR3 was amplified in a first-round RT-PCR using the HTBI primer set. TCRdb re-called the multiplex PCR reads with MiXCR, one entry per CDR3 protein. Here the sample spans approximately 630,000 distinct CDR3 sequences, about 17% being singletons.

The chain combines TRBV30 with TRBJ1-5, with TRBD1 matching over 7 bases. The sample taken for sequencing was blood. The TCR sequence derives from a woman in her twenties or thirties with Graves' hyperthyroidism. As DNA, the CDR3 is TGTGCCTGGGCCGGGCAGGGGGACGGGCCCCAGCATTTT. It yields the protein CAWAGQGDGPQHF.